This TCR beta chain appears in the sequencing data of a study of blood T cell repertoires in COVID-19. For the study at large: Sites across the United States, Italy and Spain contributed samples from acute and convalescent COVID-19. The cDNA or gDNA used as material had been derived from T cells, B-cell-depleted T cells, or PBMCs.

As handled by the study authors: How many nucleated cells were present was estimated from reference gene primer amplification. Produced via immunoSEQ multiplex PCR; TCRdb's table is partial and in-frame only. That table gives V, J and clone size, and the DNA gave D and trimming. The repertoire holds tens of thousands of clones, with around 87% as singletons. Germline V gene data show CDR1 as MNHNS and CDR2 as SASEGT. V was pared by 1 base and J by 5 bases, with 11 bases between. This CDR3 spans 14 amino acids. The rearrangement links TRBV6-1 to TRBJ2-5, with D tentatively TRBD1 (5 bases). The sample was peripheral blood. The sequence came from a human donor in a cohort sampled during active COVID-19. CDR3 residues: CASSEGTGWETQYF. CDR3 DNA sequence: TGTGCCAGCAGTGAAGGAACAGGCTGGGAGACCCAGTACTTC.